Below, 4 T cell receptor beta chains from the same sample are listed, as sequenced in a study of T cell repertoires in aging, cancer and after chemotherapy. A mixed TRB-A/B primer pool amplified rearranged TRB by multiplex touch-down PCR. MiXCR, applied by TCRdb to the multiplex PCR reads, yields one record per CDR3 protein. The data show 4,000 or so distinct CDR3 sequences, more than 20% seen once. Peripheral blood genomic DNA, not sorted cells or RNA, was the template. The sequenced sample was blood. The receptors were gathered from a human donor with a solid tumor.

By proportion, this clonotype is medium-sized (0.01 to 0.1%). This rearrangement joins TRBV15 to TRBJ2-2; D is uncertain. The V gene lost 3 bases and the J gene lost 2 bases, with 10 bases spanning the gap. The CDR3 length is 15 residues. From germline, CDR1 is LNHNV and CDR2 YYDKDF (reference sequence). CDR3 region: CATSSRAGNTGELFF. The CDR3 nucleotides are TGTGCCACCAGCAGCCGGGCAGGAAACACCGGGGAGCTGTTTTTT. Looking up the rest from reference TRBV15 and TRBJ2-2 gives the full variable domain: DAMVIQNPRYQVTQFGKPVTLSCSQTLNHNVMYWYQQKSSQAPKLLFHYYDKDFNNEADTPDNFQSRRPNTSFCFLDIRSPGLGDTAMYLCATSSRAGNTGELFFGEGSRLTVL.

The chain joins TRBV5-1 to TRBJ2-7, with D hard to call. The V end lost 2 bases, the J end lost 2 bases, and 11 bases lay between the germline ends. The CDR3 extends over 14 amino acids. Germline V gene data show CDR1 as SGHRS and CDR2 as YFSETQ. The CDR3 coding sequence is TGCGCCAGCAGCTTTTCAAGCGTAGCCTACGAGCAGTACTTC. Its translation: CASSFSSVAYEQYF.

This clonotype rates as medium-sized. The chain uses TRBV5-4 and TRBJ1-2; tentative D call: TRBD1 (6 bases). The CDR3 is made up of 16 amino acids. Trimming left V 5 bases short and J 2 bases short, with 19 bases between. In germline, CDR1 is SGHNT, CDR2 YYREEE (reference sequence). The CDR3: CASSYDPTGLNYGYTF. The CDR3 nucleotides read TGTGCCAGCAGTTACGACCCAACAGGGTTGAACTATGGCTACACCTTC.

This clonotype is medium-sized (0.01 to 0.1%) in the sample. This chain joins TRBV6-5 and TRBJ1-1, with D unclear. CDR3 length equals 13 residues. V lost 10 bases and J 2 bases, leaving 14 bases between the germline ends. Germline V gene data show CDR1 as MNHEY and CDR2 as SVGAGI. Here the CDR3 reads CATLSGFNTEAFF. The CDR3 DNA reads TGTGCCACTTTGAGCGGATTCAACACTGAAGCTTTCTTT.